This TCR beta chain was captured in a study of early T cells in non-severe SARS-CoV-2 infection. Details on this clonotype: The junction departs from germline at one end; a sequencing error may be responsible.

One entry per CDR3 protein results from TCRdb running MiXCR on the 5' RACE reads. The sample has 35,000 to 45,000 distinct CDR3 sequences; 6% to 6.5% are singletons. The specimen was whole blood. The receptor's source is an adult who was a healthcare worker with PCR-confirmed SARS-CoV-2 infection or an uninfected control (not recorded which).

CDR3 DNA: TGCAGTGCTAGAGATCTGGGAGGCAGAGGGGTTTACGAGCGGTACTTC. Translation gives CSARDLGGRGVYERYF. This chain connects TRBV20-1 to TRBJ2-7; D may be TRBD2 (6 bases). CDR3 length: 16 amino acids. CDR1 and CDR2 from the germline V gene are DFQATT and SNEGSKA (reference sequence).